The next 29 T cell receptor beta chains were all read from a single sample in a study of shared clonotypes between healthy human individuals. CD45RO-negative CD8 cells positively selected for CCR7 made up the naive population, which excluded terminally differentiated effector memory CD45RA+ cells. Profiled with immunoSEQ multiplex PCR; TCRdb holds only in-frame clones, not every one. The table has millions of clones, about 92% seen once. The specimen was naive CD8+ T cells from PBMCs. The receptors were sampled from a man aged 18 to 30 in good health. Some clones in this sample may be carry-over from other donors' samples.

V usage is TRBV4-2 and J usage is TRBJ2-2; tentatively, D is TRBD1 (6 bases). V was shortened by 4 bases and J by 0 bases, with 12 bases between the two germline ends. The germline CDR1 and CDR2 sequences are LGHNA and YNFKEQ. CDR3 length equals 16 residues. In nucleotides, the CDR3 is TGTGCCAGCAGCCCTCCGGGGACAACGAACACCGGGGAGCTGTTTTTT. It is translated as CASSPPGTTNTGELFF.

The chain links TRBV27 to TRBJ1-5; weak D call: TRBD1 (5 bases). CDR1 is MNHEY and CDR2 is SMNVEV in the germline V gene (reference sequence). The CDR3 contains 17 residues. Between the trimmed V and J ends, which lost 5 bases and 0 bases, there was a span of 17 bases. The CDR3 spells CASSPYPGGISNQPQHF. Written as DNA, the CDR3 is TGTGCCAGCAGTCCATACCCCGGGGGAATTAGCAATCAGCCCCAGCATTTT.

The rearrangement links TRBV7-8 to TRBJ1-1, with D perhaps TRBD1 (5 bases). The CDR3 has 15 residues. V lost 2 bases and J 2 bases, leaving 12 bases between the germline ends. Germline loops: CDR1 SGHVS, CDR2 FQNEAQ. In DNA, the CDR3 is TGTGCCAGCAGCTTAAGAGGCAGGGCCAACACTGAAGCTTTCTTT. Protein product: CASSLRGRANTEAFF.

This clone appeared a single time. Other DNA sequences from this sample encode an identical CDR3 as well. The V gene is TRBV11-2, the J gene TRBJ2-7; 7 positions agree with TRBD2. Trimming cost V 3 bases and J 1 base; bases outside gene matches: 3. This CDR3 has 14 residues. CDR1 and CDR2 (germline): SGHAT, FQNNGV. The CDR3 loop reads CASSFGGGSYEQYF. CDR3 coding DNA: TGTGCCAGCAGCTTTGGGGGGGGTTCCTACGAGCAGTACTTC.

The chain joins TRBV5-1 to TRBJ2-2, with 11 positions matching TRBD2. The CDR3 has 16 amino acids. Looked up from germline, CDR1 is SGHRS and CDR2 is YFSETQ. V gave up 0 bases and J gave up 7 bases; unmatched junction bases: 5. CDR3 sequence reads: CASSLAGTSGYGELFF. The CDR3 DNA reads TGCGCCAGCAGCTTGGCCGGGACTAGCGGTTACGGGGAGCTGTTTTTT.

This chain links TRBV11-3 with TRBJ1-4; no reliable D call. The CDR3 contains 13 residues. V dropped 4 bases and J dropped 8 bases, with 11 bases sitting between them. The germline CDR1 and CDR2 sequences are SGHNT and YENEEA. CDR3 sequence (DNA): TGTGCCAGCAGCTCCGTCCTTGGAGAAAAACTGTTTTTT. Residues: CASSSVLGEKLFF. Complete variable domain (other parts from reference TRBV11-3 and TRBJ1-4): EAGVVQSPRYKIIEKKQPVAFWCNPISGHNTLYWYLQNLGQGPELLIRYENEEAVDDSQLPKDRFSAERLKGVDSTLKIQPAELGDSAVYLCASSSVLGEKLFFGSGTQLSVL.

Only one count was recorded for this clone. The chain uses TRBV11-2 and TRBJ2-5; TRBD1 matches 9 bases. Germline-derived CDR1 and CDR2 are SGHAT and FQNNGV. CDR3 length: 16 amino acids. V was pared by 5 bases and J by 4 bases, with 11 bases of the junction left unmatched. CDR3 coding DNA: TGTGCCAGCAGCCTCGGACAGGGGTATTTGGGAGAGACCCAGTACTTC. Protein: CASSLGQGYLGETQYF.

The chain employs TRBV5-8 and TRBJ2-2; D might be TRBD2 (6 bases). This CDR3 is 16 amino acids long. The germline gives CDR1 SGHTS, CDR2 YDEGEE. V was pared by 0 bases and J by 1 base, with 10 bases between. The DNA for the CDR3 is TGTGCCAGCAGCTTGGTAGGGCGGGGGAACACCGGGGAGCTGTTTTTT. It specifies CASSLVGRGNTGELFF.

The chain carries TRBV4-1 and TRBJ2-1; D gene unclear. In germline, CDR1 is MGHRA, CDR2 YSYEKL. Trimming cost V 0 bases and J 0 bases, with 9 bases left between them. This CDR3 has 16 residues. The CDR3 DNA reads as TGCGCCAGCAGCCAAGACCTACAGCACTCCTACAATGAGCAGTTCTTC. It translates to CASSQDLQHSYNEQFF.

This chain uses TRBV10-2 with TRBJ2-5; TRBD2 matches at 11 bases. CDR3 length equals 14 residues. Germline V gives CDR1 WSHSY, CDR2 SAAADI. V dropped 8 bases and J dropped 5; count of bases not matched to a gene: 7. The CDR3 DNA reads TGCGCCAGCTCCCTGACTAGCGGGACGGAGACCCAGTACTTC. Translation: CASSLTSGTETQYF.

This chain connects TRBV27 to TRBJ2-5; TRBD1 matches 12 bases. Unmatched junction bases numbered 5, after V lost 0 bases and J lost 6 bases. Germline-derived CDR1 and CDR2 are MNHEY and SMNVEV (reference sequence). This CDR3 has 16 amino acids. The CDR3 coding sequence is TGTGCCAGCAGTTTATCCGGGACAGGGGGCTTGAAGACCCAGTACTTC. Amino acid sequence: CASSLSGTGGLKTQYF.

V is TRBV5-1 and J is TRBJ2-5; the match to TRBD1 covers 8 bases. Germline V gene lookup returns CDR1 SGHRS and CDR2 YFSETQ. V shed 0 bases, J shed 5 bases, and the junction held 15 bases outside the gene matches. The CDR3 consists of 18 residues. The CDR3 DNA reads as TGCGCCAGCAGCTTGGCCAAACAGGGGGTCTCAATGTGGGAGACCCAGTACTTC. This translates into CASSLAKQGVSMWETQYF.

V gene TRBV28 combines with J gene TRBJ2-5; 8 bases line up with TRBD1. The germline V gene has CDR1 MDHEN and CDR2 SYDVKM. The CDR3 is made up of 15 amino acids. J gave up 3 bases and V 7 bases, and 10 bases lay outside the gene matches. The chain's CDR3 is CASNPRTGLEETQYF. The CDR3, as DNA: TGTGCCAGCAACCCGAGGACAGGGCTTGAAGAGACCCAGTACTTC.

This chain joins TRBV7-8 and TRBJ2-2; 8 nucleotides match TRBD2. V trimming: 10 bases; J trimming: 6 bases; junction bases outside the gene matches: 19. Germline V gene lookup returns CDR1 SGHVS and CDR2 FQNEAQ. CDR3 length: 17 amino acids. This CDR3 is CATHTLGSGSNPGELFF. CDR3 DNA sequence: TGTGCCACCCATACTCTTGGAAGCGGGAGTAATCCCGGGGAGCTGTTTTTT.

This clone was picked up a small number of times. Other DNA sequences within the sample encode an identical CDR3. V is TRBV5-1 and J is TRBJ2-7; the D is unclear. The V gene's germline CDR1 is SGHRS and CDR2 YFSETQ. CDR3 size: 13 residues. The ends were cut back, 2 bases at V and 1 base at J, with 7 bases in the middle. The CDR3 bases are TGCGCCAGCAGCTTTGGGGATTCCTACGAGCAGTACTTC. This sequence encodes CASSFGDSYEQYF.

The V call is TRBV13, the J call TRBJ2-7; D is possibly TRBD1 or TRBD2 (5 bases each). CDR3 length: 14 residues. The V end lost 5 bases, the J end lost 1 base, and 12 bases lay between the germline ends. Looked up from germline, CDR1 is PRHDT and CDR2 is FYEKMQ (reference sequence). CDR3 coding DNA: TGTGCCAGCAGCCCTTCCGGGGCTTCCTACGAGCAGTACTTC. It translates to CASSPSGASYEQYF. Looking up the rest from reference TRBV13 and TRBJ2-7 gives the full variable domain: AAGVIQSPRHLIKEKRETATLKCYPIPRHDTVYWYQQGPGQDPQFLISFYEKMQSDKGSIPDRFSAQQFSDYHSELNMSSLELGDSALYFCASSPSGASYEQYFGPGTRLTVT.

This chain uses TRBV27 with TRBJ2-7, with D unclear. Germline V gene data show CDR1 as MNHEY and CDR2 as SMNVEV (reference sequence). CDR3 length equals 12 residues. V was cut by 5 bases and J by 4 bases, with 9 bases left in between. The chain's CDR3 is CASSHTGYEQYF. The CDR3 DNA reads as TGTGCCAGCAGTCACACTGGATACGAGCAGTACTTC.

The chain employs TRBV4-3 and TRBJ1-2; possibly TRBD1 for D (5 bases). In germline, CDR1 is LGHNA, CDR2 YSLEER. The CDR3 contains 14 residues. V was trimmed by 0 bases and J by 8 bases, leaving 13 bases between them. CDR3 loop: CASSQERGAVGYTF. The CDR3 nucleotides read TGCGCCAGCAGCCAAGAACGAGGGGCGGTGGGCTACACCTTC.

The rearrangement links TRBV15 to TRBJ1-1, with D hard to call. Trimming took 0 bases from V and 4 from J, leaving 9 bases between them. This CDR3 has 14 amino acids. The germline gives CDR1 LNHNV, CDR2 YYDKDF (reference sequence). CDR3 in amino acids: CATSRDPGVTEAFF. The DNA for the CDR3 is TGTGCCACCAGCAGAGATCCCGGTGTCACTGAAGCTTTCTTT.

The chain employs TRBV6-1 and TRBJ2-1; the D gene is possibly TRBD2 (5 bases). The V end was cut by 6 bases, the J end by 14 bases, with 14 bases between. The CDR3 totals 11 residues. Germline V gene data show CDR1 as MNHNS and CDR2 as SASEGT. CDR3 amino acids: CASSVGVGKFF. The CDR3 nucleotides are TGTGCCAGCAGCGTCGGGGTAGGGAAGTTCTTC.

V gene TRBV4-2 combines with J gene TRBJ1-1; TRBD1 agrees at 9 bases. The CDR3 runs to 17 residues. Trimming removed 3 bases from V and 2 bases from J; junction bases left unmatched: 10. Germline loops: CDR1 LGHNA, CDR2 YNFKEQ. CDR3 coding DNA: TGTGCCAGCAGCCATCTGCCGGGACAGGGCTTAAACACTGAAGCTTTCTTT. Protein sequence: CASSHLPGQGLNTEAFF.

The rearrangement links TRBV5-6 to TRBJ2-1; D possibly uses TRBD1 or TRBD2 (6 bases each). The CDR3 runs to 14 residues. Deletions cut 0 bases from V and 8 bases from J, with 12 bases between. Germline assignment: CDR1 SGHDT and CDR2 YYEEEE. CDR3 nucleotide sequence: TGTGCCAGCAGCTTGGTCGCCGGGGGCGATGAGCAGTTCTTC. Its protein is CASSLVAGGDEQFF.

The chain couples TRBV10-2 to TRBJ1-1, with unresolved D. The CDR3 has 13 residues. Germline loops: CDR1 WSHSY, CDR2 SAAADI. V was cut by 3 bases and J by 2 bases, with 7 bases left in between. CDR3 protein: CASSDWGNTEAFF. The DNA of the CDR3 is TGCGCCAGCAGTGATTGGGGTAACACTGAAGCTTTCTTT.

The CDR3 coding sequence is TGTGCCAGCAGCTTCAGAACAGGGTTCTACGAGCAGTACTTC. This translates into CASSFRTGFYEQYF. V and J are TRBV5-5 and TRBJ2-7; D possibly corresponds to TRBD1 (6 bases). Between the trimmed V and J ends, which lost 2 bases and 3 bases, there was a span of 12 bases. The CDR3 spans 14 residues. The germline gives CDR1 SGHKS, CDR2 YYEKEE (reference sequence).

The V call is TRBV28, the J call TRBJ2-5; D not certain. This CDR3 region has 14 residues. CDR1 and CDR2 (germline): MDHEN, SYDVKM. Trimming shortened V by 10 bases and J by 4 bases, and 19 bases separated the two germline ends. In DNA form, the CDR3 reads TGTGCCACCCACCTTAGGGCCTTTGGAGAGACCCAGTACTTC. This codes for CATHLRAFGETQYF.

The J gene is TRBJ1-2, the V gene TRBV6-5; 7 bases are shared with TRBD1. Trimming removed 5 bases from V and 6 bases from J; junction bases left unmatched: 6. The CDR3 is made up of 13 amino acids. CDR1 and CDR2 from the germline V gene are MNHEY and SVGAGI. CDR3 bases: TGTGCCAGCAGTCTCAGGGGGTCAGATGGCTACACCTTC. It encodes CASSLRGSDGYTF.

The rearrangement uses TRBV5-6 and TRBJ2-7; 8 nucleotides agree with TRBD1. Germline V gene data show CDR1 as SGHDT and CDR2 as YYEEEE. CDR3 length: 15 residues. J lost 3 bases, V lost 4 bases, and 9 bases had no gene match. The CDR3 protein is CASSHAGQGIYEQYF. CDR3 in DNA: TGTGCCAGCAGCCATGCTGGACAGGGCATCTACGAGCAGTACTTC.

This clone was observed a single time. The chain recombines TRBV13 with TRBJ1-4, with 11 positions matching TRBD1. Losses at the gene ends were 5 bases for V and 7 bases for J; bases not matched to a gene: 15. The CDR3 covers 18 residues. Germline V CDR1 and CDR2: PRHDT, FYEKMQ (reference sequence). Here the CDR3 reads CASSMSVRRGTGGEKLFF. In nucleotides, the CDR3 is TGTGCCAGCAGCATGTCCGTCCGTCGCGGGACAGGGGGTGAAAAACTGTTTTTT. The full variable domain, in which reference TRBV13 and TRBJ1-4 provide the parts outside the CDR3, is AAGVIQSPRHLIKEKRETATLKCYPIPRHDTVYWYQQGPGQDPQFLISFYEKMQSDKGSIPDRFSAQQFSDYHSELNMSSLELGDSALYFCASSMSVRRGTGGEKLFFGSGTQLSVL.

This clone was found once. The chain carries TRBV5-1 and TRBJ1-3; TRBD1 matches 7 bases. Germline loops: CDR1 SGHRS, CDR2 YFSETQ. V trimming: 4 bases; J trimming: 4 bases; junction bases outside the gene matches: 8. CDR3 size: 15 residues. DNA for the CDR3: TGCGCCAGCAGCAACAAACAGGGGAGGGGAAACACCATATATTTT. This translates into CASSNKQGRGNTIYF.